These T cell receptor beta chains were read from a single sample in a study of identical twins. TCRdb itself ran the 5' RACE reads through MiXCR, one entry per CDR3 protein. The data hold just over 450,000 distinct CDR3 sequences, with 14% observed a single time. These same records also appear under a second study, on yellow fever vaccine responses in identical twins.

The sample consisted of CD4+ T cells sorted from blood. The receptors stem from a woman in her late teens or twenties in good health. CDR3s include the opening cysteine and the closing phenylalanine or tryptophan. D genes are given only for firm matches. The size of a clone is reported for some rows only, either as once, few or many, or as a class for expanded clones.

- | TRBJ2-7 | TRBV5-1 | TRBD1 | TGCGCCAGCAGCTTAACAGGGGTCCCCATCTACGAGCAGTACTTC | CASSLTGVPIYEQYF
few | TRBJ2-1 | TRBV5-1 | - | TGCGCCAGCAGCTTGGGGAGGTCCCTGGGCGATGAGCAGTTCTTC | CASSLGRSLGDEQFF
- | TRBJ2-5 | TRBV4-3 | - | TGCGCCAGCAGCCAAGATACTGGGGTGGAGACCCAGTACTTC | CASSQDTGVETQYF
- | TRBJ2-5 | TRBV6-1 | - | TGTGCCAGCAGTATCGGATATACAGGAAAAGAGACCCAGTACTTC | CASSIGYTGKETQYF
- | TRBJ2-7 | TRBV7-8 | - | TGTGCCAGCAGCTTAGGTCCGGCAGGGGCCAAGTCCTACGAGCAGTACTTC | CASSLGPAGAKSYEQYF
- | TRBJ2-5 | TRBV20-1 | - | TGCAGTGCTAGTCGTCACTACCAAGAGACCCAGTACTTC | CSASRHYQETQYF
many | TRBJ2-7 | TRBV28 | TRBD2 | TGTGCCAGCAGAATAAAGCGGGAGCTAAACTACGAGCAGTACTTC | CASRIKRELNYEQYF
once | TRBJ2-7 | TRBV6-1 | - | TGTGCCAGCACCTTAGGGGGTGTTCAAGAGAACTTC | CASTLGGVQENF
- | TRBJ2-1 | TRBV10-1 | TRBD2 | TGCGCCAGCAGTAGCGGGAGACCCTACAATGAGCAGTTCTTC | CASSSGRPYNEQFF
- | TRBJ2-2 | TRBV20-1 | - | TGCAGCGCGCCGAGACACAGTAACACCGGGGAGCTGTTTTTT | CSAPRHSNTGELFF
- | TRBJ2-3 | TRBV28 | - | TGTGCCAGCAGTTTGGCCCCCAGCTCCGGTACGCAGTATTTT | CASSLAPSSGTQYF
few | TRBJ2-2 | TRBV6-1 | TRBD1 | TGTGCCAGCAGGACAGGGAATACCGTTGTTGACGGGGAGCTGTTTTTT | CASRTGNTVVDGELFF
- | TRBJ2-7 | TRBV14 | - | TGTGCCAGCAGCCATTTGAAAGTCGGTGTCTACGAGCAGTACTTC | CASSHLKVGVYEQYF
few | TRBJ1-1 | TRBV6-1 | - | TGTGCCAGCACCGTTAGGGCGGGGACTGAAGCTTTCTTT | CASTVRAGTEAFF
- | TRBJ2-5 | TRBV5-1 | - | TGCGCCAGCAGCCCGGAGCCCGGGCGGCAAGAGACCCAGTACTTC | CASSPEPGRQETQYF
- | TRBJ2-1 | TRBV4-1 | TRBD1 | TGCGCCAGCAGCTCGCTGAGGACAGGGCTCTCCTACAATGAGCAGTTCTTC | CASSSLRTGLSYNEQFF
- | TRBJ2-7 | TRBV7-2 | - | TGTGCCAGCAGCACCCAGGGCCCCGAGCAGTACTTC | CASSTQGPEQYF
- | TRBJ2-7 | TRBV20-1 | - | TGCAGTGCCCAAAAAAACGGGATTACCTACGAGCAGTACTTC | CSAQKNGITYEQYF
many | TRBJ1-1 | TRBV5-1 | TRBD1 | TGCGCCAGCAGCGCGGGACAGGGAGCCACTGAAGCTTTCTTT | CASSAGQGATEAFF
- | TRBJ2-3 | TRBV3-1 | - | TGTGCCAGCAGCCAAGTCGGGGGAGTCACAGATACGCAGTATTTT | CASSQVGGVTDTQYF
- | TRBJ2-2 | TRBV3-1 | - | TGTGCCAGCAGCCAAGTCCGGGGACGGACGAACACCGGGGAGCTGTTTTTT | CASSQVRGRTNTGELFF
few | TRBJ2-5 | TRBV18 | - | TGTGCCAGCTCACCTAAGGAAATACAAGAGACCCAGTACTTC | CASSPKEIQETQYF
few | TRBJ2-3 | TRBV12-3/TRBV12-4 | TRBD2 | TGTGCCAGCAGTTTAACCGGGACTAGGTACACAGATACGCAGTATTTT | CASSLTGTRYTDTQYF
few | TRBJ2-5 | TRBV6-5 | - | TGTGCCAGCAGTTACTTCGGTAGTGGGGGGCAGACCCAGTACTTC | CASSYFGSGGQTQYF
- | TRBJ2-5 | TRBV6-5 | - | TGTGCCAGCAGTTACGGCAACAGCCCAGAGACCCAGTACTTC | CASSYGNSPETQYF
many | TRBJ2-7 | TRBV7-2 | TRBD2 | TGTGCCAGCAGCTTAGTTCGCCTAGCGGGAGGCGAGCAGTACTTC | CASSLVRLAGGEQYF
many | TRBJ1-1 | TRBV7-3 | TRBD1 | TGTGCCAGCAGCTCCGGACAGGGGGGAGACACTGAAGCTTTCTTT | CASSSGQGGDTEAFF
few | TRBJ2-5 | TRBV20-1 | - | TGCAGTGCTCATATGTCAGTTGAGACCCAGTACTTC | CSAHMSVETQYF
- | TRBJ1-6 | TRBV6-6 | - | TGTGCCAGCAGTTGGAATGATTCACCCCTCCACTTT | CASSWNDSPLHF
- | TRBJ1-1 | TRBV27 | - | TGTGCCAGCAGTCCGCGATCGACATCGCAAAACACTGAAGCTTTCTTT | CASSPRSTSQNTEAFF
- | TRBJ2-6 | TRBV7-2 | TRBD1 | TGTGCCAGCAGCTCGGGACAGGCTTTCTCTGGGGCCAACGTCCTGACTTTC | CASSSGQAFSGANVLTF
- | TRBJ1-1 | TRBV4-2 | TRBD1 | TGTGCCAGCAGCCGACAGGGAGGCGCTGAAGCTTTCTTT | CASSRQGGAEAFF
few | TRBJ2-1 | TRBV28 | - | TGTGCCAGCAGTTTAATTTGGAAAACTCTGGGAACCTACAATGAGCAGTTCTTC | CASSLIWKTLGTYNEQFF
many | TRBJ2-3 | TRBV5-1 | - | TGCGCCAGCAGCGACGATTACAGCACAGATACGCAGTATTTT | CASSDDYSTDTQYF
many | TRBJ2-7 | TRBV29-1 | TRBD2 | TGCAGCGTTGAAGAGCGCGGGGGTAACGAGCAGTACTTC | CSVEERGGNEQYF
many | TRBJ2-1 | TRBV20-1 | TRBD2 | TGCAGTGCTCCGAGACTAGCGGGGTACAATGAGCAGTTCTTC | CSAPRLAGYNEQFF
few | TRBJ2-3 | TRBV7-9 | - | TGTGCCAGCAGCTCCGGAACCACAGATACGCAGTATTTT | CASSSGTTDTQYF
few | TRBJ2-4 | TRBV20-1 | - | TGCAGTGCTAGGGCAGGCAGGGCCAAAAACATTCAGTACTTC | CSARAGRAKNIQYF
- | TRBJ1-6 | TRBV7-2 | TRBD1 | TGTGCCAGCAGCTTAGTAGTCGGGACAGGGGCTTCACCCCTCCACTTT | CASSLVVGTGASPLHF
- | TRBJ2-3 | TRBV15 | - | TGTGCCACCAGCAGAGATAGGCCAGATACGCAGTATTTT | CATSRDRPDTQYF
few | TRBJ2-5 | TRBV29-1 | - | TGCAGCGGTAACTTGGGGGTTGAGACCCAGTACTTC | CSGNLGVETQYF
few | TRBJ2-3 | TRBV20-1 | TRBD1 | TGCAGTGCTAACAAGGGGGCTATAGATACGCAGTATTTT | CSANKGAIDTQYF
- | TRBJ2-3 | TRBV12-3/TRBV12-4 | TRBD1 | TGTGCCAGCAGCCCAGACAGGGCATCGGACGCAGATACGCAGTATTTT | CASSPDRASDADTQYF
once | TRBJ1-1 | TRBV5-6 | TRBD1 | TGTGCCAGCAATACAGGGGTGAACACTGAAGCTTTCTTT | CASNTGVNTEAFF
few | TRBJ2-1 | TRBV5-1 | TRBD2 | TGCGCCAGCAGCTTGGTGCCCGGGACTAGCGCGAATGAGCAGTTCTTC | CASSLVPGTSANEQFF
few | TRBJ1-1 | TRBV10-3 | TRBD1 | TGTGCCATCAACCGGGACAGGGATGTTCGTGAAGCTTTCTTT | CAINRDRDVREAFF
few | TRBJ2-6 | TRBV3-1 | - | TGTGCCAGCAGCCAAGTTTGGGGCTCTGGGGCCAACGTCCTGACTTTC | CASSQVWGSGANVLTF
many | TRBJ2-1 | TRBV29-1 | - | TGCAGCGTTGAAAACCAGGGAAAAGGGAATGAGCAGTTCTTC | CSVENQGKGNEQFF
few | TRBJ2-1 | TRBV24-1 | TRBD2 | TGTGCCACCGATAGCGGGAGGGCCGTCAATGAGCAGTTCTTC | CATDSGRAVNEQFF
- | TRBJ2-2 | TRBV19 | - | TGTGCCAGTAGTATATTAGCTAGCGTGAACACCGGGGAGCTGTTTTTT | CASSILASVNTGELFF
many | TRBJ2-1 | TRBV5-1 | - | TGCGCCAGCAGCTTGGTGGTTGGTATAAATGAGCAGTTCTTC | CASSLVVGINEQFF
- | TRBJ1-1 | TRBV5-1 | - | TGCGCCAGCAGCTTCGGGGGTAACGCTGAAGCTTTCTTT | CASSFGGNAEAFF
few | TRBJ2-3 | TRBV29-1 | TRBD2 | TGCAGCGGACAGCGGGGAGGGTCAGATACGCAGTATTTT | CSGQRGGSDTQYF
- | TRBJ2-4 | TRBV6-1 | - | TGTGCCAGCAGAAGGACGGTCCCCGAGGCCAAAAACATTCAGTACTTC | CASRRTVPEAKNIQYF
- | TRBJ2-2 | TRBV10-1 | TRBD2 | TGCGCCAGCGGGGGGCTAGCGGGCCCCGGGGAGCTGTTTTTT | CASGGLAGPGELFF
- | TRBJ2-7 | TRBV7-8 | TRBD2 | TGTGCCAGCAGCAAGACTAGCGGGGGGTCCTACGAGCAGTACTTC | CASSKTSGGSYEQYF
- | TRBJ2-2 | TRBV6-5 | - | TGTGCCAGCAGTTACGCGCGAAGGGGAGGATCTAGCGCCGGGGAGCTGTTTTTT | CASSYARRGGSSAGELFF
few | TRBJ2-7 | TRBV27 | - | TGTGCCAGCGCTGACGGGGGGCGATTTGAGCAGTACTTC | CASADGGRFEQYF
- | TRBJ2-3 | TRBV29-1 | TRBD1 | TGCAGCGTTGGACAGGGTCGTTCAGATACGCAGTATTTT | CSVGQGRSDTQYF